The sample holds a few counts of the clone carrying this T cell receptor (beta chain). The target antigen is unknown. A junction boundary mismatches the germline segment, possibly from a read error. MiXCR was run by TCRdb on the reads, yielding one entry per CDR3 protein. The sample yields 86,000 or so distinct CDR3 sequences, 20% to 30% seen once. The CDR3 spans 17 residues. From germline, CDR1 is SQVTM and CDR2 ANQGSEA. This sample is drawn from a study of T cell repertoires in cytomegalovirus infection. General observations from the study: Clonotypes of TCR beta that were HLA-C-restricted and CMV-specific dominated the ex vivo response.

This clonotype was sampled from a human donor in good health (CMV status not recorded). Some clones in this sample may be carry-over from other donors' samples. J is TRBJ1-1 and V is TRBV29-1; 9 bases agree with TRBD1. This specimen was CD8+ T cells from cultured PBMCs, taken from culture after CMV antigen stimulation. CDR3: CSVEAPSRQGGNAEAFF. DNA of the CDR3: TGCAGCGTTGAAGCCCCCTCGAGACAGGGGGGGAACGCTGAAGCTTTCTTT.